This TCR beta chain was documented in a study of PD-1 blockade in classical Hodgkin lymphoma. At the level of the study: The patients were dosed with nivolumab 3 mg/kg, infused intravenously every 2 weeks.

The data were produced by immunoSEQ multiplex PCR, yet TCRdb's version contains in-frame clones alone and is incomplete. The sample includes 30,000 or so clones, around 80% of them seen just once. Time point in this sample: cycle 4 day 1 (C4D1), after less than 7 weeks of nivolumab. Every patient relapsed after autologous stem cell transplantation, and brentuximab vedotin exposure varied. V lost 4 bases and J lost 2; bases outside the gene matches: 6. CDR3 size: 15 residues. In germline, CDR1 is SGHDN, CDR2 FVKESK. This receptor was identified in a human donor with classical Hodgkin lymphoma. Sequencing was performed on peripheral blood mononuclear cells (PBMCs), taken before the fourth cycle of nivolumab. The chain links TRBV14 to TRBJ2-7; 9 bases align to TRBD1. The CDR3 is CASSPSWTGAYEQYF. The CDR3 coding sequence is TGTGCCAGCAGCCCCAGCTGGACAGGGGCCTACGAGCAGTACTTC.